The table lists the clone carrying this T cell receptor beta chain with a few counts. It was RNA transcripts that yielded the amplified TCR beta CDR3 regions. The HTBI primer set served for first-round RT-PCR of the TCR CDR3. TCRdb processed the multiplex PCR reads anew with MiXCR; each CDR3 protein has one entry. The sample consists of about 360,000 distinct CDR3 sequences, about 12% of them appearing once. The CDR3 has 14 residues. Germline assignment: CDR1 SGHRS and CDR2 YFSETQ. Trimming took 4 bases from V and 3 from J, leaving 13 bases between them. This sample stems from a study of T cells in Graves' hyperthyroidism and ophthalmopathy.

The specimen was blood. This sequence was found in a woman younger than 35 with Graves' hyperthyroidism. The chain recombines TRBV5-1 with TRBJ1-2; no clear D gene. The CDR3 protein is CASSVGRLDYGYTF. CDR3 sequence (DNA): TGCGCCAGCAGCGTCGGGCGGCTAGACTATGGCTACACCTTC.